These 5 T cell receptor beta chains originate from one sample sequenced in a study of blood T cell repertoires in COVID-19 (dated by TCRdb to about 2020). Library preparation was by the immunoSEQ multiplex PCR assay. The immuneACCESS repertoire file appears here via TCRdb, limited to in-frame rearrangements. These files lack a portion of the clones; in checked studies, under half of the deficit traces to unresolved V genes, and the cause of the others is not known. The sample includes more than 15,000 clones, with roughly 80% observed a single time. Roughly a fifth of the sample lies in the top ten. Input material: peripheral blood. These receptors all come from a man older than 75 with active COVID-19.

Written as DNA, the CDR3 is TGTGCCAGCAGCCCCCGGGACAGGGAATCGGAGACCCAGTACTTC. Translated: CASSPRDRESETQYF. The J gene is TRBJ2-5, the V gene TRBV9; 9 bases are a match to TRBD1. CDR1 SGDLS and CDR2 YYNGEE come from the germline V gene. There are 15 residues in the CDR3. The V gene end was trimmed by 4 bases and the J gene end by 5 bases; junction bases not matched to a gene: 9.

This rearrangement joins TRBV24-1 to TRBJ1-5; the D is unclear. V was clipped by 6 bases and J by 2 bases, with 13 bases between them. The CDR3 consists of 15 residues. Germline lookup yields CDR1 KGHDR and CDR2 SFDVKD. The CDR3, as DNA: TGTGCCACCAGTCGCGGGGATGGAGGCAATCAGCCCCAGCATTTT. It codes for CATSRGDGGNQPQHF.

This chain connects TRBV12-3 or TRBV12-4 to TRBJ2-2, with TRBD2 identical over 7 bases. This CDR3 is 12 amino acids long. Unmatched junction bases numbered 0, after V lost 7 bases and J lost 4 bases. As DNA, the CDR3 is TGTGCCAGCACGGGAGGCACCGGGGAGCTGTTTTTT. Translated, it gives CASTGGTGELFF.

V is TRBV11-2 and J is TRBJ2-7, with 8 positions matching TRBD1. With V trimmed by 4 bases and J by 3 bases, 14 bases remained unmatched. CDR1 is SGHAT, CDR2 FQNNGV, per germline. The CDR3 is made up of 17 amino acids. The CDR3 sequence: CASSSTGGLHQRYEQYF. DNA for the CDR3: TGTGCCAGCAGCTCTACAGGGGGTCTTCACCAACGCTACGAGCAGTACTTC.

This sequence joins TRBV6-5 and TRBJ2-3, with 8 positions matching TRBD2. CDR3 length equals 13 residues. V gave up 9 bases and J gave up 3 bases; unmatched junction bases: 5. The germline V gene encodes CDR1 MNHEY and CDR2 SVGAGI. The CDR3 region is CASSQRETDTQYF. The CDR3 nucleotides read TGTGCCAGTTCGCAGCGGGAGACAGATACGCAGTATTTT.